Included here is one T cell receptor beta chain sequence, with context. This sample is part of a study of blood T cell repertoires in COVID-19. Study-wide background: Collection of acute and convalescent COVID-19 samples took place in the United States, Italy and Spain. T cells, B-cell-depleted T cells, or PBMCs supplied cDNA or gDNA.

Sequencing used immunoSEQ multiplex PCR; TCRdb keeps in-frame clones, though not all of them. Of hundreds of thousands of clones in the sample, 85% are singletons; the top ten hold approximately 7.5%. The CDR3 consists of 14 residues. Unmatched junction bases numbered 7, after V lost 7 bases and J lost 7 bases. Looked up from germline, CDR1 is MNHEY and CDR2 is SVGAGI. V gene TRBV6-5 combines with J gene TRBJ1-1; TRBD1 aligns across 12 bases. The sequence derives from a human donor in a cohort sampled during active COVID-19. Sequencing was carried out using peripheral blood. The CDR3 region has the DNA TGTGCCAGCACCGAGGGACAGGGGGCTAGTGAAGCTTTCTTT. Protein: CASTEGQGASEAFF.